The sequence of this T cell receptor beta chain was determined in a study of CD8+ T cells in alopecia areata. This clone was observed a single time. As yet, its antigen is unknown. cDNA prepared by RNA extraction and subsequent reverse transcription served as the template for sequencing. The assay was immunoSEQ multiplex PCR, and TCRdb's table has in-frame clones only and misses some. The sample carries 150,000 or so clones, more than 75% recorded once. Study-wide points: Lesional scalp, notably in alopecia totalis/universalis, had clonality above that of normal scalp.

With 5 bases clipped from V and 4 bases from J, the junction kept 5 bases outside the gene matches. CDR3 length: 15 residues. Germline V lookup: CDR1 SGHVS, CDR2 FNYEAQ. The sample was CD8+ T cells sorted from blood, taken at week 0. The V gene is TRBV7-6, the J gene TRBJ2-3, with TRBD2 matching 11 bases. The receptor was isolated from a human donor with alopecia areata. CDR3 nucleotide sequence: TGTGCCAGCAGCCATAGCGGGGGGGCCTCAGATACGCAGTATTTT. Translating gives CASSHSGGASDTQYF.